The source of this T cell receptor (beta chain) is a study of STAT5B mutations in CD4+ large granular lymphocyte leukemia. This clone was detected once. What it recognizes is unknown. The assay was run at survey level. The method was immunoSEQ multiplex PCR; TCRdb's version includes in-frame clones alone and lacks a portion of them. The data contain 30,000 to 40,000 clones, around 88% of them singletons. Regarding the study as a whole: Without putative leukemic clones, patient CD4-sorted repertoires remained more clonal than healthy CD4+ repertoires. Data were not HLA-matched across samples. No patients shared main leukemic clonotypes, though roughly 23% appeared at low frequency elsewhere.

Germline V CDR1 and CDR2: LNHDA, SQIVND (reference sequence). Trimming removed 8 bases at V and 7 bases at J, with 23 bases between. This CDR3 has 15 residues. Sequences were obtained from CD4+ T cells from blood buffy coats. This rearrangement joins TRBV19 to TRBJ1-2; D ambiguous. This TCR was recovered from a human donor in good health. CDR3 protein: CASSLLGVGEGGYTF. The CDR3, as DNA: TGTGCCAGTTCGCTCCTTGGGGTTGGGGAAGGTGGCTACACCTTC.